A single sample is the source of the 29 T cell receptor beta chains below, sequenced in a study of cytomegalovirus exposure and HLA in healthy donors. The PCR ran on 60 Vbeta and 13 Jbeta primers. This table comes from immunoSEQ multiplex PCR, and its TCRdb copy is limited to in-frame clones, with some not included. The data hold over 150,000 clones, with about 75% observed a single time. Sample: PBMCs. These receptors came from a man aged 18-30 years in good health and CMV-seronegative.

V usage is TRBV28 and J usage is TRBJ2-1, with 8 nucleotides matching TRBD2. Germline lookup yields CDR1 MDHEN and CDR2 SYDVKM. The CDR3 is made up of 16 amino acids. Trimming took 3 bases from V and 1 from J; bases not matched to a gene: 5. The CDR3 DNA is TGTGCCAGCAGTTTGCCAACTAGCGGTTCCTACAATGAGCAGTTCTTC. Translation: CASSLPTSGSYNEQFF.

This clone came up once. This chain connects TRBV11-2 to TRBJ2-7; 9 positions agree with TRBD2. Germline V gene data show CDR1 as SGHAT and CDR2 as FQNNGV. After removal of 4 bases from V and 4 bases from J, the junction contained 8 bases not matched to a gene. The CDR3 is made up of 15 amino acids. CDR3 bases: TGTGCCAGCAGCTCCCCTGCGGGAGGGCCGTACGAGCAGTACTTC. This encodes CASSSPAGGPYEQYF.

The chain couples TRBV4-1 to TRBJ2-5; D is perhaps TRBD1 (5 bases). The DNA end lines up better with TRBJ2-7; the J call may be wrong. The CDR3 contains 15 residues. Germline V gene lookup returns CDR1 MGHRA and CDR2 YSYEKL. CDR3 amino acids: CASRPGHIASYEQYF. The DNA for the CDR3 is TGCGCCAGCAGACCCGGACACATAGCTTCCTACGAGCAGTACTTC.

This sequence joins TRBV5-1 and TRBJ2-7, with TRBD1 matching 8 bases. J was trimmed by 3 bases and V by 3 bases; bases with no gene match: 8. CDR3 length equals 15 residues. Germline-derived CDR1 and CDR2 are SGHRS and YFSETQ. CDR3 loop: CASSSSGTGLYEQYF. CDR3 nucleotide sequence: TGCGCCAGCAGCTCGTCCGGGACAGGACTCTACGAGCAGTACTTC.

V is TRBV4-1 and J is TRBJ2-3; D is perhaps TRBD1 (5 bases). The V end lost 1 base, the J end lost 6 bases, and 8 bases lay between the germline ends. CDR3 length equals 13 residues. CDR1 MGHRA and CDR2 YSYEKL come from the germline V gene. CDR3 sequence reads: CASSQVGVDTQYF. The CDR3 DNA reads TGCGCCAGCAGCCAAGTAGGGGTGGATACGCAGTATTTT.

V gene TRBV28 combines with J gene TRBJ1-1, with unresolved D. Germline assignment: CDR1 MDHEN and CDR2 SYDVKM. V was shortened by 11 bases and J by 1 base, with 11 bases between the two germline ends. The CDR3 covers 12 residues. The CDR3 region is CAGEDTNTEAFF. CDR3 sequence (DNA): TGTGCCGGCGAGGATACGAACACTGAAGCTTTCTTT.

CDR3 sequence (DNA): TGTGCCAGCACCCTCCAGGGGCACACTGAAGCTTTCTTT. It codes for CASTLQGHTEAFF. V and J are TRBV7-9 and TRBJ1-1, with D perhaps matching TRBD1 (6 bases). The V end lost 7 bases, the J end lost 3 bases, and 12 bases lay between the germline ends. Germline V gene lookup returns CDR1 SEHNR and CDR2 FQNEAQ (reference sequence). This CDR3 region has 13 residues.

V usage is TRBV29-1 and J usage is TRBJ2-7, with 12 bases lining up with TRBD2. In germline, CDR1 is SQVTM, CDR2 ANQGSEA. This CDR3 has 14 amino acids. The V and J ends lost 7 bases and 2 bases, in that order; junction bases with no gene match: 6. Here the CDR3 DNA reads TGCAGCGCCGAAGGACTAGCGGGAACCTACGAGCAGTACTTC. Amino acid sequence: CSAEGLAGTYEQYF.

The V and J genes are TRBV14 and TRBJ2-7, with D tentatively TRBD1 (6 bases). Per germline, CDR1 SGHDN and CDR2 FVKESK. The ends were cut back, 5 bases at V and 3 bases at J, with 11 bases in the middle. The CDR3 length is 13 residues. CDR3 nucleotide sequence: TGTGCCAGCAGCGGCGACAGGTACTACGAGCAGTACTTC. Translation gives CASSGDRYYEQYF.

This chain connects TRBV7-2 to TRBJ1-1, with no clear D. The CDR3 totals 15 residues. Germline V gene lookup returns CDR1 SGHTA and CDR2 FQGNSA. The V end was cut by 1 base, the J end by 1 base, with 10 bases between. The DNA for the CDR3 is TGTGCCAGCAGCTTAGTATCCGGGAAGAACACTGAAGCTTTCTTT. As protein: CASSLVSGKNTEAFF.

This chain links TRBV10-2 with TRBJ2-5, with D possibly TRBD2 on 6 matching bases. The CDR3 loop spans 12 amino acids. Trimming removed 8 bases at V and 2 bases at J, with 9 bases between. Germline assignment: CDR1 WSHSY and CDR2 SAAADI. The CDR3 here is CASGAGQETQYF. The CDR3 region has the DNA TGCGCCAGCGGAGCGGGTCAAGAGACCCAGTACTTC.

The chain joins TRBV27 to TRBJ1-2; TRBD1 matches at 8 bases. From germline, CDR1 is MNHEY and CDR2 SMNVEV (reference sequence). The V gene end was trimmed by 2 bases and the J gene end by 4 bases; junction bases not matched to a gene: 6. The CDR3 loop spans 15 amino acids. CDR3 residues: CASSLTTGEAYGYTF. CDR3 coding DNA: TGTGCCAGCAGTTTAACGACAGGGGAAGCCTATGGCTACACCTTC.

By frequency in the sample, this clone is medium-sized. CDR3 residues: CASSPQVGSNYGYTF. The CDR3 DNA reads TGTGCCAGTAGTCCCCAGGTGGGGAGTAACTATGGCTACACCTTC. The chain couples TRBV19 to TRBJ1-2; no definite D call. Per the germline V gene, CDR1 is LNHDA and CDR2 is SQIVND (reference sequence). This CDR3 contains 15 residues. The V end lost 5 bases, the J end lost 1 base, and 14 bases lay between the germline ends. The full variable domain, with the rest looked up from reference TRBV19 and TRBJ1-2, is DGGITQSPKYLFRKEGQNVTLSCEQNLNHDAMYWYRQDPGQGLRLIYYSQIVNDFQKGDIAEGYSVSREKKESFPLTVTSAQKNPTAFYLCASSPQVGSNYGYTFGSGTRLTVV.

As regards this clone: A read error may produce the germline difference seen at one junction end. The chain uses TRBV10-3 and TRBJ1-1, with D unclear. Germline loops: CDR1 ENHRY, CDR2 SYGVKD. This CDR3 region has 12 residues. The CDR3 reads CASSMEATEAFF. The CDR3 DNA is TGTGCCAGCAGTATGGAGGCGACTGAAGCTTTCTTT.

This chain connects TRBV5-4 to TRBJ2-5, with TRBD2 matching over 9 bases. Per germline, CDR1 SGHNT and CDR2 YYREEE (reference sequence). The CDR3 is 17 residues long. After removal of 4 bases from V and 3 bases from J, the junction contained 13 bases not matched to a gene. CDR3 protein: CASSRGGSGRVKETQYF. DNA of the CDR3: TGTGCCAGCAGCCGTGGAGGTAGCGGGAGAGTTAAAGAGACCCAGTACTTC.

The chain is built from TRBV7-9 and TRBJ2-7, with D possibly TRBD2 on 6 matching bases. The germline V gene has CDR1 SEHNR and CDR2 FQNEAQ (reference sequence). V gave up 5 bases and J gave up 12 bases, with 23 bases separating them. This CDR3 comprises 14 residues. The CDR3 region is CASSLPGVAGYLYF. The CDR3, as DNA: TGTGCCAGCAGCCTCCCGGGAGTCGCAGGGTACTTGTACTTC. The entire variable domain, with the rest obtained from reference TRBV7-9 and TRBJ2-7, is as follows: DTGVSQNPRHKITKRGQNVTFRCDPISEHNRLYWYRQTLGQGPEFLTYFQNEAQLEKSRLLSDRFSAERPKGSFSTLEIQRTEQGDSAMYLCASSLPGVAGYLYFGPGTRLTVT.

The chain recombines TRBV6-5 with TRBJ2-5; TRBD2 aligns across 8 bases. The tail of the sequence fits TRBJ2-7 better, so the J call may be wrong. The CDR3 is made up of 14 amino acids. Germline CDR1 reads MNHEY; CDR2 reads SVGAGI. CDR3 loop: CASSSLGGRYEQYF. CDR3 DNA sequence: TGTGCCAGCAGTTCATTAGGCGGGAGGTACGAGCAGTACTTC.

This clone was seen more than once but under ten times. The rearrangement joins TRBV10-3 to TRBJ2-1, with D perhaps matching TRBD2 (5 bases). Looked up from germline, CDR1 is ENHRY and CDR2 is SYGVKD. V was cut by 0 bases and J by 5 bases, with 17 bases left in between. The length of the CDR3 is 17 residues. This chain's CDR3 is CAISESITSAANNEQFF. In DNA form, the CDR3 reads TGTGCCATCAGTGAGTCGATAACGTCAGCGGCGAACAATGAGCAGTTCTTC.

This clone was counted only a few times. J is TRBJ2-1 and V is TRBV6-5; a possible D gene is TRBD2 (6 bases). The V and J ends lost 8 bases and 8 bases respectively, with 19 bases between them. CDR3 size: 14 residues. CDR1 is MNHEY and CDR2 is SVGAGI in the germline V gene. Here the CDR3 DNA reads TGTGCCAGCTCCCGGGGAGGAGGGTTGGATGAGCAGTTCTTC. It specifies CASSRGGGLDEQFF.

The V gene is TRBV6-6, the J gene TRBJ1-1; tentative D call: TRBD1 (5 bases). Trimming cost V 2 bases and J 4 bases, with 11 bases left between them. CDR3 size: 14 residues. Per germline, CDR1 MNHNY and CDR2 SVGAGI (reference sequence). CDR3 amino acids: CASSYGQGGTEAFF. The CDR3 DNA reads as TGTGCCAGCAGTTACGGGCAGGGCGGCACTGAAGCTTTCTTT.

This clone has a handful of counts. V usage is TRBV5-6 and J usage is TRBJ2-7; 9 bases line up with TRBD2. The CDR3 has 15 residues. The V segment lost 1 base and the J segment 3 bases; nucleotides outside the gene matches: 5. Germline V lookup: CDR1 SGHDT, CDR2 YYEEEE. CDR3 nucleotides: TGTGCCAGCAGCTTGTTGGGTAGCGGGAGCTACGAGCAGTACTTC. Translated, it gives CASSLLGSGSYEQYF. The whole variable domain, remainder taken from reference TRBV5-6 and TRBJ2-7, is DAGVTQSPTHLIKTRGQQVTLRCSPKSGHDTVSWYQQALGQGPQFIFQYYEEEERQRGNFPDRFSGHQFPNYSSELNVNALLLGDSALYLCASSLLGSGSYEQYFGPGTRLTVT.

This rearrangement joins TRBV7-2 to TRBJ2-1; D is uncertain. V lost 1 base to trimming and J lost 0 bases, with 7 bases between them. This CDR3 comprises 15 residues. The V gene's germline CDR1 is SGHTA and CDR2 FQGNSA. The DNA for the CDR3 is TGTGCCAGCAGCTTAGTCCCCAGCTCCTACAATGAGCAGTTCTTC. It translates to CASSLVPSSYNEQFF.

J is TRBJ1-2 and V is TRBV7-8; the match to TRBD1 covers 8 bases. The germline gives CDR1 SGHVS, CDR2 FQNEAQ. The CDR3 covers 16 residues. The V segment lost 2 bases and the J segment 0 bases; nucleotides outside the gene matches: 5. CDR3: CASSLTRGPSNYGYTF. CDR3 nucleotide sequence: TGTGCCAGCAGCTTAACCAGGGGGCCCTCTAACTATGGCTACACCTTC.

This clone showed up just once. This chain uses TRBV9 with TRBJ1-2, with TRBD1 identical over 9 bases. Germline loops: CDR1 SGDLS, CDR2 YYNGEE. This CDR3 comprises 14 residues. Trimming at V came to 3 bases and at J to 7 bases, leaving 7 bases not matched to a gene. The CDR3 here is CASSASTGGSGYTF. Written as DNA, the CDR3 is TGTGCCAGCAGCGCAAGCACAGGGGGCTCTGGCTACACCTTC.

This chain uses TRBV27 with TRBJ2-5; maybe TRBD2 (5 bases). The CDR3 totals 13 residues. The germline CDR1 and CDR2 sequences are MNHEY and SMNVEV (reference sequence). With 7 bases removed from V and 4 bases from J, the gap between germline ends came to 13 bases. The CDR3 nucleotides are TGTGCCAGCACGTCGGCGGGTGGAGAGACCCAGTACTTC. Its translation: CASTSAGGETQYF.

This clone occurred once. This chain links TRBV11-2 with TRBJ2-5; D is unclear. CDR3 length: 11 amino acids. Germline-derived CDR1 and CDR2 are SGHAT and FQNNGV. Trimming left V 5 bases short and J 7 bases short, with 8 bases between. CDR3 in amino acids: CASSIVGTQYF. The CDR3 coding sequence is TGTGCCAGCAGCATAGTCGGGACCCAGTACTTC.

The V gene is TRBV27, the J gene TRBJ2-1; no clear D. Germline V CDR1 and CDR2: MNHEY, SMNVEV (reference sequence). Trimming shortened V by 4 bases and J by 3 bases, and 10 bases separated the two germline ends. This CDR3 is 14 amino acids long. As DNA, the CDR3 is TGTGCCAGCAGTTCACTCCCGGTCTACAATGAGCAGTTCTTC. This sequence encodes CASSSLPVYNEQFF.

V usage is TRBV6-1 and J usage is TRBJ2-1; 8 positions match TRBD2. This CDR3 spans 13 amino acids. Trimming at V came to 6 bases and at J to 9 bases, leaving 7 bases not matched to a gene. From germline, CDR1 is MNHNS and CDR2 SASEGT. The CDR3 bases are TGTGCCAGCAGGCGCCGGGGGGGGACTGAGCAGTTCTTC. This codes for CASRRRGGTEQFF.

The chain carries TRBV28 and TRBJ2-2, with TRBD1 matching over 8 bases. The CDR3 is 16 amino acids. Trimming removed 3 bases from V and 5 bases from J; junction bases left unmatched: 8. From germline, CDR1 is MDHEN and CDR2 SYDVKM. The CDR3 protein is CASSLFGQGKTGELFF. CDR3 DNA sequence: TGTGCCAGCAGTTTGTTCGGACAGGGCAAAACCGGGGAGCTGTTTTTT.